The rows below give T cell receptor beta chains drawn from one sample of a study of CD8+ T cells in alopecia areata. The data were produced by immunoSEQ multiplex PCR, yet TCRdb's version contains in-frame clones alone and is incomplete. The repertoire holds around 160,000 clones, with about 60% as singletons. The source material was CD4+ T cells sorted from blood, sampled at week 24, from a patient treated with tofacitinib. These receptors all come from a human donor with alopecia areata. CDR3s include the opening cysteine and the closing phenylalanine or tryptophan. The order of the fields is D gene, V gene, J gene, clone size, CDR3 DNA, CDR3 protein. A D gene is named only where the DNA matches it firmly. Rows give clone size only sometimes, using once, few, many, or a class for an expanded clone.

D: -
V: TRBV11-3
J: TRBJ2-6
size: -
DNA: TGTGCCAGCAGCCTTGGGGCCAACGTCCTGACTTTC
CDR3: CASSLGANVLTF

D: TRBD1
V: TRBV6-5
J: TRBJ2-2
size: few
DNA: TGTGCCAGCGGGAGTGGACAGGGGAACACCGGGGAGCTGTTTTTT
CDR3: CASGSGQGNTGELFF

D: -
V: TRBV7-2
J: TRBJ2-5
size: -
DNA: TGTGCCAGCAGCTTAATCGCCCAAGAGACCCAGTACTTC
CDR3: CASSLIAQETQYF

D: TRBD1
V: TRBV29-1
J: TRBJ1-1
size: -
DNA: TGCAGCGTTAGCAGGGGGAAAGGCACTGAAGCTTTCTTT
CDR3: CSVSRGKGTEAFF

D: TRBD2
V: TRBV29-1
J: TRBJ2-1
size: -
DNA: TGCAGCGTTGCTACAGGGACTAGCGAGTTAGTTGAGCAGTTCTTC
CDR3: CSVATGTSELVEQFF

D: -
V: TRBV2
J: TRBJ1-2
size: few
DNA: TGTGCCAGCAGTGAAGCAGCCAGACTTGGCTATGGCTACACCTTC
CDR3: CASSEAARLGYGYTF

D: TRBD1
V: TRBV2
J: TRBJ1-6
size: -
DNA: TGTGCCAGGAGTTCGACAGGGGTTCGATCACCCCTCCACTTT
CDR3: CARSSTGVRSPLHF

D: TRBD1
V: TRBV4-1
J: TRBJ1-6
size: few
DNA: TGCGCCAGCAGCCAAGATGGGCAGGGGGTCTCACCCCTCCACTTT
CDR3: CASSQDGQGVSPLHF

D: -
V: TRBV25-1
J: TRBJ1-6
size: -
DNA: TGTGCCAGCAGGGCAGGGTGGAACGGTAATTCACCCCTCCACTTT
CDR3: CASRAGWNGNSPLHF

D: -
V: TRBV6-5
J: TRBJ1-4
size: -
DNA: TGTGCCAGCAGCCTAAAAAGTTTACTGTTTTTT
CDR3: CASSLKSLLFF

D: -
V: TRBV29-1
J: TRBJ1-5
size: -
DNA: TGCAGCGTTGCGGGACAAGATAATCAGCCCCAGCATTTT
CDR3: CSVAGQDNQPQHF

D: TRBD1
V: TRBV4-2
J: TRBJ2-3
size: few
DNA: TGTGCCAGCAGCCAAGATCTGGGACAGGGGGTTAATACGCAGTATTTT
CDR3: CASSQDLGQGVNTQYF

D: -
V: TRBV4-2
J: TRBJ1-4
size: -
DNA: TGTGCCAGCAGTCAGGGGCAGGCGGAAGAAAAACTGTTTTTT
CDR3: CASSQGQAEEKLFF

D: -
V: TRBV30
J: TRBJ1-5
size: -
DNA: TGTGCCTGGAGTCGGCAGGGACTGCCCCAGCATTTT
CDR3: CAWSRQGLPQHF

D: -
V: TRBV7-9
J: TRBJ2-7
size: -
DNA: TGTGCCAGCAGCGTCCGGACCCTGGTGCAGCAGTACTTC
CDR3: CASSVRTLVQQYF

D: -
V: TRBV9
J: TRBJ1-6
size: -
DNA: TGTGCCAGCAGCGTAGGTCCGGGGGTAGGAAATTCACCCCTCCACTTT
CDR3: CASSVGPGVGNSPLHF

D: -
V: TRBV9
J: TRBJ2-1
size: -
DNA: TGTGCCAGCGGAGCCTACAATGAGCAGTTCTTC
CDR3: CASGAYNEQFF

D: -
V: TRBV29-1
J: TRBJ2-3
size: -
DNA: TGCAGCGTTGAACGTGGGACTGCAACCACAGATACGCAGTATTTT
CDR3: CSVERGTATTDTQYF

D: TRBD2
V: TRBV2
J: TRBJ2-6
size: -
DNA: TGTGCCACCCGGGGGGGTAGTGGGGCCAACGTCCTGACTTTC
CDR3: CATRGGSGANVLTF

D: -
V: TRBV7-2
J: TRBJ2-6
size: few
DNA: TGTGCCAGCAGCTTAGTTTGGACCTCTGGGGCCAACGTCCTGACTTTC
CDR3: CASSLVWTSGANVLTF

D: TRBD1
V: TRBV7-3
J: TRBJ2-1
size: -
DNA: TGTGCCAGCAGCCTCGGACAGGGTGGATACAATGAGCAGTTCTTC
CDR3: CASSLGQGGYNEQFF

D: TRBD1
V: TRBV30
J: TRBJ2-7
size: -
DNA: TGTGCCTGGAGTCGGACAGGGGGCTGGTACGAGCAGTACTTC
CDR3: CAWSRTGGWYEQYF

D: -
V: TRBV27
J: TRBJ1-2
size: -
DNA: TGTGCCAGCAGTTTACTTGGGACCGCCTATGGCTACACCTTC
CDR3: CASSLLGTAYGYTF

D: -
V: TRBV20-1
J: TRBJ1-5
size: -
DNA: TGCAGTGCTAGGGTGTGTCAGCCCCAGCATTTT
CDR3: CSARVCQPQHF

D: -
V: TRBV29-1
J: TRBJ1-2
size: few
DNA: TGCAGCGTTGACGTCGTCGCCACCGGGGGCTACACCTTC
CDR3: CSVDVVATGGYTF

D: -
V: TRBV29-1
J: TRBJ1-2
size: few
DNA: TGCAGCGTTGTAAGGGGTGGCTATGGCTACACCTTC
CDR3: CSVVRGGYGYTF

D: -
V: TRBV29-1
J: TRBJ2-2
size: -
DNA: TGCAGCGTTGGTTCTCAAACGAACACCGGGGAGCTGTTTTTT
CDR3: CSVGSQTNTGELFF

D: -
V: TRBV2
J: TRBJ1-2
size: -
DNA: TGTGCCAGCAGTGAGATGCGGGGGGCGACCTATGGCTACACCTTC
CDR3: CASSEMRGATYGYTF

D: -
V: TRBV25-1
J: TRBJ2-3
size: -
DNA: TGTGCCAGCAGTGAAGAGGGACCTCGGAGGACGCAGTATTTT
CDR3: CASSEEGPRRTQYF

D: TRBD1
V: TRBV5-1
J: TRBJ2-3
size: -
DNA: TGCGCCAGCAGCCCCGGGACAGGGACAGATACGCAGTATTTT
CDR3: CASSPGTGTDTQYF

D: -
V: TRBV4-1
J: TRBJ1-1
size: -
DNA: TGCGCCAGCAGCCAACCTGACAGATACACTGAAGCTTTCTTT
CDR3: CASSQPDRYTEAFF

D: -
V: TRBV5-1
J: TRBJ2-5
size: -
DNA: TGCGCCAGCAGCCCACAGGGCGCCGAGACCCAGTACTTC
CDR3: CASSPQGAETQYF

D: -
V: TRBV30
J: TRBJ2-4
size: few
DNA: TGTGCCTGGAGTACGGGGGCCGTAAACATTCAGTACTTC
CDR3: CAWSTGAVNIQYF

D: -
V: TRBV29-1
J: TRBJ1-1
size: -
DNA: TGCAGCGCCACCCGACGGGGAACGAACACTGAAGCTTTCTTT
CDR3: CSATRRGTNTEAFF

D: -
V: TRBV30
J: TRBJ1-1
size: few
DNA: TGTGCCTGGAGTGTCGAAGGTGAAGCTTTCTTT
CDR3: CAWSVEGEAFF

D: -
V: TRBV6-5
J: TRBJ1-5
size: -
DNA: TGTGCCAGCAGCCCTACGAGCAATCAGCCCCAGCATTTT
CDR3: CASSPTSNQPQHF

D: -
V: TRBV10-2
J: TRBJ1-5
size: -
DNA: TGCGCCAGCAGTATCCCGGGCAATCAGCCCCAGCATTTT
CDR3: CASSIPGNQPQHF

D: -
V: TRBV7-6
J: TRBJ2-7
size: -
DNA: TGTGCCAGCAGCTTAGGGATACGGGACGAGCAGTACTTC
CDR3: CASSLGIRDEQYF

D: -
V: TRBV30
J: TRBJ1-2
size: -
DNA: TGTGCCTGGGCCCCGACGGCTAACTATGGCTACACCTTC
CDR3: CAWAPTANYGYTF

D: TRBD1
V: TRBV29-1
J: TRBJ1-1
size: few
DNA: TGCAGCGTTTGCGTCCAGGGGGTGTTAACTGAAGCTTTCTTT
CDR3: CSVCVQGVLTEAFF

D: TRBD1
V: TRBV29-1
J: TRBJ2-5
size: -
DNA: TGCAGCGTTGTTCCCCGGACAGGTCAGACCCAGTACTTC
CDR3: CSVVPRTGQTQYF

D: -
V: TRBV29-1
J: TRBJ2-7
size: once
DNA: TGCAGCGTAGAGACAGGTCGAAAATACGAGCAGTACTTC
CDR3: CSVETGRKYEQYF